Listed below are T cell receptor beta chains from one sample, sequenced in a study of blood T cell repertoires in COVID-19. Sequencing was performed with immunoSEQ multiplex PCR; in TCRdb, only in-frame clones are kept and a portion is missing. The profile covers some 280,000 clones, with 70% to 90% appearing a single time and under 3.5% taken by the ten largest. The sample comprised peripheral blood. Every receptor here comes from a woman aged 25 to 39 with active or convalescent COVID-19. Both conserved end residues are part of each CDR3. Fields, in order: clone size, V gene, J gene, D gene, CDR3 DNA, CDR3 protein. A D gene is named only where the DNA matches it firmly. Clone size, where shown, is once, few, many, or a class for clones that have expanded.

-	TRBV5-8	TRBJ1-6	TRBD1	TGTGCCAGCAGCTTCGGGACAGGGTCCTATAATTCACCCCTCCACTTT	CASSFGTGSYNSPLHF
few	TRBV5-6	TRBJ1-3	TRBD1	TGTGCCAGCAGCTTGCTCGGGACAGTCCTCTCTGGAAACACCATATATTTT	CASSLLGTVLSGNTIYF
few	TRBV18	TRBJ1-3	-	TGTGCCAGCTCACCTTACCGACAGGACTCTGGAAACACCATATATTTT	CASSPYRQDSGNTIYF
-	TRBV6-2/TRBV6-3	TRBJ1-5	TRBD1	TGTGCCAGCAGTTCTCTGACCGGGACAGGGGGGCAGCCCCAGCATTTT	CASSSLTGTGGQPQHF
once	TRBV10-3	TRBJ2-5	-	TGTGCCATCAGTGGACCTGGAGGGGAGACCCAGTACTTC	CAISGPGGETQYF
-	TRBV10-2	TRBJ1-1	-	TGCGCCAGCAGTGACGAGGGCGGAGTGCCTGAAGCTTTCTTT	CASSDEGGVPEAFF
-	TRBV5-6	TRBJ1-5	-	TGTGCCAGCAGCTTGAGAGCTAGCAATCAGCCCCAGCATTTT	CASSLRASNQPQHF
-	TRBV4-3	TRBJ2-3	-	TGCGCCAGCAGCCAATTTACAGCAGATACGCAGTATTTT	CASSQFTADTQYF
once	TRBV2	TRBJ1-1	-	TGTGCCACCCACACCCCGGGCACTGAAGCTTTCTTT	CATHTPGTEAFF
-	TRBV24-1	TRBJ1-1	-	TGTGCCACCAAGAACAGGATGAACACTGAAGCTTTCTTT	CATKNRMNTEAFF
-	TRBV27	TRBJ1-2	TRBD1	TGTGCCAGCAGTTGGGACAGGGCTAGGGGCTACACCTTC	CASSWDRARGYTF
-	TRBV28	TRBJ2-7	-	TGTGCCAGCAGCAGGCGGGGACAGCAGTTCTACGAGCAGTACTTC	CASSRRGQQFYEQYF
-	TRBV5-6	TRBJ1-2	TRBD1	TGTGCCAGCAGCTCGACAGGGTTAAGGGGCTACACCTTC	CASSSTGLRGYTF
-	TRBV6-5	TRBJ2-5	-	TGTGCCAGCAGCTCCGCCTATGGTGGAGGGCAGACCCAGTACTTC	CASSSAYGGGQTQYF
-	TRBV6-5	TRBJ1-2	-	TGTGCCAGCACCCCTAGACAGAATAAGGGCTACACCTTC	CASTPRQNKGYTF
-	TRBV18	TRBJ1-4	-	TGTGCCAGCAAACTCAGGGAGGGGGATGAAAAACTGTTTTTT	CASKLREGDEKLFF
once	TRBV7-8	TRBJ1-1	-	TGTGCCAGCAGCTTGAAGACTCGGACTGAAGCTTTCTTT	CASSLKTRTEAFF
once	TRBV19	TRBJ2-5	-	TGTGCCAGTAGTATAGACAGCGGAGGAGAGACCCAGTACTTC	CASSIDSGGETQYF
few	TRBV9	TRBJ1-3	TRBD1	TGTGCCAGCAGCGTATCAGGGGGCCGCTCTGGAAACACCATATATTTT	CASSVSGGRSGNTIYF